This T cell receptor (beta chain) was sequenced during a study of T cells in Graves' hyperthyroidism and ophthalmopathy. Background on the study: It was at initial diagnosis, before any treatment, that peripheral blood was collected. Study-wide results and limits: The model predicted ophthalmopathy a median approximately six months before onset.

TCR beta CDR3 regions were amplified from RNA transcripts. TCR CDR3 underwent first-round RT-PCR with the HTBI primer set. TCRdb processed the multiplex PCR reads anew with MiXCR; each CDR3 protein has one entry. The sample contains roughly 420,000 distinct CDR3 sequences, less than 20% of which appear only once. The CDR3 sequence is 14 residues long. The germline gives CDR1 MGHRA, CDR2 YSYEKL. The V gene lost 3 bases and the J gene lost 5 bases, with 13 bases spanning the gap. This clonotype has only a few counts. Its antigen is undetermined. The chain combines TRBV4-1 with TRBJ2-5; D is possibly TRBD2 (6 bases). This TCR derives from a woman aged 18-29 years with Graves' hyperthyroidism. Sequencing was done on a sample of blood. CDR3 sequence: CASSQGLPGETQYF. The CDR3 bases are TGCGCCAGCAGCCAGGGACTCCCGGGGGAGACCCAGTACTTC.